Reported below is one T cell receptor (beta chain). The antigen is unknown. The data are from a study of cytomegalovirus exposure and HLA in healthy donors. Study observations and caveats: Presence/absence analyses supposed approximately even sequencing depth among donors. Most of the TCR beta V segments (in an earlier analysis) were productive either about 87% or about 30% of the time. An ancestry cluster, one associated with Asian ancestry, reportedly showed fewer N-insertions than the roughly 670-donor mean in a later analysis.

This CDR3 has 15 amino acids. Germline-derived CDR1 and CDR2 are SNHLY and FYNNEI. The junction had 4 bases not matched to a gene; V was cut back by 2 bases and J by 4 bases. The PCR had 60 Vbeta and 13 Jbeta primers. Clones were read by immunoSEQ multiplex PCR, and TCRdb kept only the in-frame ones, dropping some. Altogether around 160,000 clones are present, approximately 88% being singletons, with the ten largest covering approximately 1.5%. Sequenced: PBMCs. J is TRBJ2-1 and V is TRBV2; 8 bases agree with TRBD2. The TCR sequence derives from a woman between 18 and 30 years old in good health and CMV-seronegative. In DNA, the CDR3 is TGTGCCAGCAGTGAAAGGAGCGGGGGTTACAATGAGCAGTTCTTC. Its protein is CASSERSGGYNEQFF.